The 16 T cell receptor beta chains in this list originate from one sample, sequenced in a study of cytomegalovirus exposure and HLA in healthy donors. The primer mix had 60 Vbeta and 13 Jbeta primers. Libraries were prepared by immunoSEQ multiplex PCR; TCRdb keeps only in-frame clonotypes and omits some of them. The sample includes 140,000 or so clones, 66% of them seen just once. The sample consisted of PBMCs. Receptors originate from a woman aged 55-70 years in good health and CMV-seronegative.

In its sample, this clone was seen a few times. V usage is TRBV14 and J usage is TRBJ2-2; D remains ambiguous. The CDR3 has 18 residues. V lost 0 bases and J 0 bases, leaving 14 bases between the germline ends. The germline V gene has CDR1 SGHDN and CDR2 FVKESK. The CDR3 region is CASSQDVAQVANTGELFF. CDR3 coding DNA: TGTGCCAGCAGCCAAGACGTGGCTCAGGTCGCGAACACCGGGGAGCTGTTTTTT.

V and J are TRBV7-3 and TRBJ2-2; 7 nucleotides agree with TRBD1. The CDR3 is 15 residues long. The V and J ends lost 1 base and 4 bases, in that order; junction bases with no gene match: 3. The germline V gene encodes CDR1 SGHTA and CDR2 FQGTGA. The CDR3 spells CASSLNAGGTGELFF. CDR3 DNA: TGTGCCAGCAGCTTAAACGCAGGGGGCACCGGGGAGCTGTTTTTT.

The gene calls are TRBV10-2 and TRBJ2-4, with D possibly matching TRBD1 (8 bases). Per germline, CDR1 WSHSY and CDR2 SAAADI. There are 16 residues in the CDR3. The V gene lost 6 bases and the J gene lost 0 bases, with 15 bases spanning the gap. The CDR3 here is CASSLTGEGAKNIQYF. The CDR3 nucleotides are TGCGCCAGCAGCCTGACAGGGGAGGGAGCCAAAAACATTCAGTACTTC.

This clone was detected a few times. This chain joins TRBV7-6 and TRBJ2-5, with no clear D. Germline V lookup: CDR1 SGHVS, CDR2 FNYEAQ. CDR3 length equals 14 residues. V was clipped by 1 base and J by 6 bases, with 12 bases between them. The CDR3: CASSLDPTGQTQYF. As DNA, the CDR3 is TGTGCCAGCAGCTTAGACCCCACGGGTCAGACCCAGTACTTC.

This clone was detected only a few times. The chain links TRBV5-5 to TRBJ2-3; D perhaps matches TRBD2 (7 bases). V lost 0 bases and J 0 bases, leaving 11 bases between the germline ends. The CDR3 spans 16 residues. The germline CDR1 and CDR2 sequences are SGHKS and YYEKEE (reference sequence). The CDR3 DNA is TGTGCCAGCAGCTTGGGGGGGGGCGCGAGCACAGATACGCAGTATTTT. Its translation: CASSLGGGASTDTQYF.

The genes are TRBV21-1 and TRBJ2-3; the DNA was not used to check the table's D call, TRBD2. TRBV21-1 has pseudogene status. The CDR3 totals 16 residues. CDR3 region: CASSKVGLAGPDTQYF. In nucleotides, the CDR3 is TGTGCCAGCAGCAAAGTGGGACTAGCGGGGCCAGATACGCAGTATTTT.

The chain employs TRBV7-2 and TRBJ2-7, with 10 bases fitting TRBD2. Germline CDR1 SGHTA, CDR2 FQGNSA. CDR3 length: 15 residues. V shed 4 bases and J 2 bases; nucleotides not matched to a gene: 5. CDR3 nucleotides: TGTGCCAGCAGCTCCAGCGGGGGGGCCGCCTACGAGCAGTACTTC. Protein product: CASSSSGGAAYEQYF. Complete variable domain (other parts from reference TRBV7-2 and TRBJ2-7): GAGVSQSPSNKVTEKGKDVELRCDPISGHTALYWYRQSLGQGLEFLIYFQGNSAPDKSGLPSDRFSAERTGGSVSTLTIQRTQQEDSAVYLCASSSSGGAAYEQYFGPGTRLTVT.

The rearrangement uses TRBV4-2 and TRBJ2-7; 9 nucleotides align to TRBD2. Germline CDR1 reads LGHNA; CDR2 reads YNFKEQ. The junction had 4 bases not matched to a gene; V was cut back by 0 bases and J by 1 base. The CDR3 length is 16 residues. The CDR3, as DNA: TGTGCCAGCAGCCAAGAGAGACTAGCGGAATCCTACGAGCAGTACTTC. It is translated as CASSQERLAESYEQYF.

This rearrangement joins TRBV2 to TRBJ1-1; TRBD1 aligns across 7 bases. This CDR3 comprises 13 residues. The germline V gene has CDR1 SNHLY and CDR2 FYNNEI. Germline trimming cut 9 bases from V and 4 bases from J; bases unmatched to any gene: 8. This CDR3 is CASTGDLGTEAFF. The CDR3 DNA reads TGTGCCAGTACAGGGGACTTGGGCACTGAAGCTTTCTTT.

The chain is built from TRBV11-3 and TRBJ2-7; maybe TRBD2 (6 bases). Trimming took 0 bases from V and 6 from J, leaving 9 bases between them. This CDR3 contains 13 residues. CDR1 and CDR2 (germline): SGHNT, YENEEA. The CDR3 region has the DNA TGTGCCAGCAGCTTAGACTCAGCGGGCGAGCAGTACTTC. Translated: CASSLDSAGEQYF.

The CDR3 region is CASWRAGGNTEAFF. CDR3 DNA sequence: TGTGCCAGTTGGCGAGCCGGGGGGAACACTGAAGCTTTCTTT. The chain couples TRBV7-9 to TRBJ1-1; D perhaps matches TRBD1 (5 bases). The V end was cut by 9 bases, the J end by 1 base, with 15 bases between. Germline-derived CDR1 and CDR2 are SEHNR and FQNEAQ (reference sequence). CDR3 length: 14 amino acids.

The V and J genes are TRBV7-2 and TRBJ2-2; 14 nucleotides line up with TRBD2. CDR1 is SGHTA and CDR2 is FQGNSA in the germline V gene. Losses at the gene ends were 0 bases for V and 2 bases for J; bases not matched to a gene: 8. This CDR3 has 20 amino acids. In nucleotides, the CDR3 is TGTGCCAGCAGCTTAGCCAGAAGGACTAGCGGGAGGTCAAACACCGGGGAGCTGTTTTTT. Its protein is CASSLARRTSGRSNTGELFF.

The rearrangement links TRBV19 to TRBJ2-1; 9 bases are a match to TRBD2. Unmatched junction bases numbered 8, after V lost 6 bases and J lost 8 bases. The germline CDR1 and CDR2 sequences are LNHDA and SQIVND (reference sequence). There are 14 residues in the CDR3. CDR3 bases: TGTGCCAGTAGCTATAGCGGGAGACGGGATGAGCAGTTCTTC. This gives the protein CASSYSGRRDEQFF. Using reference TRBV19 and TRBJ2-1 for the parts outside the CDR3, the full variable domain is DGGITQSPKYLFRKEGQNVTLSCEQNLNHDAMYWYRQDPGQGLRLIYYSQIVNDFQKGDIAEGYSVSREKKESFPLTVTSAQKNPTAFYLCASSYSGRRDEQFFGPGTRLTVL.

This chain joins TRBV4-1 and TRBJ2-5; 8 nucleotides align to TRBD1. With the DNA end fitting TRBJ2-7 better, the J assignment may be wrong. Germline CDR1 reads MGHRA; CDR2 reads YSYEKL. The CDR3 spans 17 residues. The CDR3 spells CASSLQLSGQGGYEQYF. In nucleotides, the CDR3 is TGCGCCAGCAGCCTCCAACTGAGTGGACAGGGAGGCTACGAGCAGTACTTC.

This clone was seen only a few times. This chain links TRBV29-1 with TRBJ1-1, with D hard to call. V was pared by 4 bases and J by 8 bases, with 11 bases between. The CDR3 runs to 11 residues. Germline lookup yields CDR1 SQVTM and CDR2 ANQGSEA. DNA for the CDR3: TGCAGCGTTGCCCCTGGGCAAGAAGCTTTCTTT. Translation gives CSVAPGQEAFF.

This clone was observed a single time. This CDR3 reads CASSLASGNTYEQYF. The CDR3 DNA reads as TGTGCCAGCAGCTTAGCTAGCGGGAATACCTACGAGCAGTACTTC. This chain joins TRBV5-5 and TRBJ2-7; 9 positions agree with TRBD2. The V segment lost 2 bases and the J segment 2 bases; nucleotides outside the gene matches: 5. Germline CDR1 is SGHKS and CDR2 is YYEKEE (reference sequence). The CDR3 sequence is 15 residues long.